The 19 T cell receptor beta chains presented below share a single source sample, sequenced in a study of graft-versus-host responses after intestinal transplantation. The table came from immunoSEQ multiplex PCR; TCRdb's copy has only in-frame clones and leaves some out. The sample includes more than 85,000 clones, over 85% of them seen just once. No antigen has been identified for these receptors. Specimen: unstimulated CD8+ T cells sorted from spleen or lymph node cells, collected before intestinal transplant. These receptors came from a human donor who received an intestinal transplant.

V usage is TRBV5-5 and J usage is TRBJ2-1; tentative D call: TRBD2 (6 bases). V lost 2 bases to trimming and J lost 4 bases, with 10 bases between them. The CDR3 spans 14 residues. The germline V gene encodes CDR1 SGHKS and CDR2 YYEKEE (reference sequence). Written as DNA, the CDR3 is TGTGCCAGCAGCTTTGGAGGGATGTACAATGAGCAGTTCTTC. The encoded protein is CASSFGGMYNEQFF.

This clone was seen only once. This chain uses TRBV29-1 with TRBJ2-7; tentatively, D is TRBD2 (6 bases). Germline CDR1 reads SQVTM; CDR2 reads ANQGSEA. The CDR3 sequence is 13 residues long. V lost 7 bases to trimming and J lost 7 bases, with 20 bases between them. The CDR3 nucleotides are TGCAGCGCCGGTGGAGGGGCGGGTTGGGAGCAGTACTTC. Translated: CSAGGGAGWEQYF.

This clone was counted a single time. The V gene is TRBV29-1, the J gene TRBJ1-1; TRBD1 matches at 11 bases. This CDR3 spans 15 amino acids. CDR1 and CDR2 from the germline V gene are SQVTM and ANQGSEA. V shed 6 bases, J shed 4 bases, and the junction held 10 bases outside the gene matches. The CDR3 reads CSVFTPGQGVTEAFF. The CDR3 DNA reads as TGCAGCGTATTTACTCCGGGACAGGGGGTCACTGAAGCTTTCTTT.

This clone is a singleton in its sample. The DNA for the CDR3 is TGTGCCAGCAGCCACGGGGGGGCCTCGGCCTATGGCTACACCTTC. This gives the protein CASSHGGASAYGYTF. The rearrangement links TRBV11-2 to TRBJ1-2; possible D gene TRBD1, 6 bases. The V end lost 5 bases, the J end lost 4 bases, and 17 bases lay between the germline ends. Germline CDR1 and CDR2: SGHAT and FQNNGV. This CDR3 contains 15 residues.

V and J are TRBV9 and TRBJ2-4, with 9 bases that match TRBD1. V lost 4 bases to trimming and J lost 4 bases; unmatched junction nucleotides: 9. The CDR3 sequence is 16 residues long. Per the germline V gene, CDR1 is SGDLS and CDR2 is YYNGEE. The CDR3 spells CASSPTSGTGKNIQYF. The CDR3 DNA is TGTGCCAGCAGCCCCACCTCCGGGACAGGGAAAAACATTCAGTACTTC.

The J gene is TRBJ2-2, the V gene TRBV5-1, with D uncertain. This CDR3 spans 11 amino acids. Deletions cut 4 bases from V and 6 bases from J, with 4 bases between. The germline CDR1 and CDR2 sequences are SGHRS and YFSETQ. The CDR3 bases are TGCGCCAGCAGCAGATCCGGGGAGCTGTTTTTT. Its translation is CASSRSGELFF.

The gene calls are TRBV9 and TRBJ2-5, with TRBD1 as a possible D gene (6 bases). The germline V gene encodes CDR1 SGDLS and CDR2 YYNGEE. V dropped 3 bases and J dropped 1 base, with 13 bases sitting between them. The CDR3 spans 15 residues. CDR3 region: CASSAYTGRQETQYF. The CDR3, as DNA: TGTGCCAGCAGCGCGTACACAGGGCGCCAAGAGACCCAGTACTTC.

The chain carries TRBV4-1 and TRBJ2-7; unclear D gene. Trimming removed 2 bases at V and 2 bases at J, with 13 bases between. CDR1 and CDR2 from the germline V gene are MGHRA and YSYEKL. CDR3 length: 15 amino acids. CDR3 in DNA: TGCGCCAGCAGCCAATCCCGGGCAGCAACCTACGAGCAGTACTTC. Protein sequence: CASSQSRAATYEQYF.

CDR3 nucleotides: TGTGCCAGCAGCCCCGGACGGGGAACCTACGAGCAGTACTTC. Its protein is CASSPGRGTYEQYF. The V call is TRBV21-1, the J call TRBJ2-5; the table calls TRBD2, which could not be checked here. The J call may be mistaken, given a closer DNA end match to TRBJ2-7. TRBV21-1 is a recognized pseudogene. This CDR3 comprises 14 residues.

The rearrangement links TRBV9 to TRBJ2-2; D is ambiguous. The V gene's germline CDR1 is SGDLS and CDR2 YYNGEE. The CDR3 totals 14 residues. The germline V and J ends were trimmed by 0 bases and 4 bases, with 7 bases remaining between them. The CDR3 bases are TGTGCCAGCAGCGTAGCTGGGTCCACCGGGGAGCTGTTTTTT. This sequence encodes CASSVAGSTGELFF.

V gene TRBV19 combines with J gene TRBJ1-1; D is uncertain. CDR3 length: 13 residues. V was shortened by 6 bases and J by 4 bases, with 12 bases between the two germline ends. Germline V lookup: CDR1 LNHDA, CDR2 SQIVND (reference sequence). The CDR3 loop is CASSPVGFTEAFF. CDR3 nucleotide sequence: TGTGCCAGTAGCCCAGTGGGTTTCACTGAAGCTTTCTTT.

Note on this clone: A read error may account for a junction end that differs from germline. The rearrangement uses TRBV7-8 and TRBJ2-7, with D perhaps matching TRBD1 (6 bases). Germline CDR1 is SGHVS and CDR2 is FQNEAQ. The CDR3 sequence is 12 residues long. The CDR3 sequence is CASSWTAYGQYF. In DNA, the CDR3 is TGTGCCAGCAGTTGGACAGCCTACGGGCAGTACTTC.

This clone has only one observation. This rearrangement joins TRBV13 to TRBJ1-2; a weak D match, TRBD1 (6 bases). V was cut by 5 bases and J by 4 bases, with 14 bases left in between. The CDR3 loop spans 14 amino acids. CDR1 is PRHDT, CDR2 FYEKMQ, per germline (reference sequence). The CDR3 DNA is TGTGCCAGCAGCCCCGAACAGGGTATCTATGGCTACACCTTC. Translation: CASSPEQGIYGYTF. The variable domain in full, with the rest retrieved from reference TRBV13 and TRBJ1-2, is AAGVIQSPRHLIKEKRETATLKCYPIPRHDTVYWYQQGPGQDPQFLISFYEKMQSDKGSIPDRFSAQQFSDYHSELNMSSLELGDSALYFCASSPEQGIYGYTFGSGTRLTVV.

V is TRBV2 and J is TRBJ1-2; 7 bases map to TRBD1. Unmatched junction bases numbered 6, after V lost 9 bases and J lost 2 bases. Germline lookup yields CDR1 SNHLY and CDR2 FYNNEI. CDR3 length: 13 amino acids. The CDR3 nucleotides read TGTGCCAGGGGACAGTCAATGAACTATGGCTACACCTTC. As protein: CARGQSMNYGYTF.

The rearrangement uses TRBV5-4 and TRBJ2-5; D is unresolved. The V gene's germline CDR1 is SGHNT and CDR2 YYREEE (reference sequence). CDR3 length: 14 residues. The V gene lost 0 bases and the J gene lost 4 bases, with 10 bases spanning the gap. The CDR3: CASSLESDVETQYF. CDR3 nucleotides: TGTGCCAGCAGCTTGGAGTCGGACGTAGAGACCCAGTACTTC.

This clone was seen a few times. The chain has TRBV5-1 and TRBJ1-3; a possible D gene is TRBD1 (5 bases). The CDR3 extends over 14 amino acids. The germline V gene encodes CDR1 SGHRS and CDR2 YFSETQ. Deletions cut 0 bases from V and 3 bases from J, with 7 bases between. The CDR3 spells CASSLAGGGNTIYF. The CDR3 nucleotides read TGCGCCAGCAGCTTGGCCGGGGGTGGAAACACCATATATTTT.

The chain couples TRBV28 to TRBJ1-5; D perhaps matches TRBD1 (5 bases). In germline, CDR1 is MDHEN, CDR2 SYDVKM. Trimming stripped 10 bases from V and 0 bases from J, with 13 bases between. The CDR3 has 14 residues. In DNA form, the CDR3 reads TGTGCCACCCAAGCGGGGGGTAGCAATCAGCCCCAGCATTTT. As protein: CATQAGGSNQPQHF. The complete variable domain, with remaining parts taken from reference TRBV28 and TRBJ1-5, reads DVKVTQSSRYLVKRTGEKVFLECVQDMDHENMFWYRQDPGLGLRLIYFSYDVKMKEKGDIPEGYSVSREKKERFSLILESASTNQTSMYLCATQAGGSNQPQHFGDGTRLSIL.

The V call is TRBV10-1, the J call TRBJ2-1, with D perhaps TRBD2 (6 bases). Germline lookup yields CDR1 WNHNN and CDR2 SYGVQD (reference sequence). The CDR3 covers 19 residues. The V and J ends lost 0 bases and 6 bases respectively, with 24 bases between them. CDR3 coding DNA: TGCGCCAGCAGTGAGTCGCGAGGAGGACCAGCGGGCGTAGCCAATGAGCAGTTCTTC. This codes for CASSESRGGPAGVANEQFF.

The chain links TRBV11-1 to TRBJ2-1; tentatively, D is TRBD2 (6 bases). Trimming cost V 8 bases and J 4 bases, with 12 bases left between them. The V gene's germline CDR1 is SGHAT and CDR2 FQDESV (reference sequence). There are 13 residues in the CDR3. DNA of the CDR3: TGTGCCAGCGGGGCGGGGTCGTACAATGAGCAGTTCTTC. Translating it yields CASGAGSYNEQFF. The full variable domain, with the rest looked up from reference TRBV11-1 and TRBJ2-1, is EAEVAQSPRYKITEKSQAVAFWCDPISGHATLYWYRQILGQGPELLVQFQDESVVDDSQLPKDRFSAERLKGVDSTLKIQPAELGDSAMYLCASGAGSYNEQFFGPGTRLTVL.